This T cell receptor beta chain stems from a study of T-cell memory formation after mild COVID-19. TCRdb re-called the 5' RACE reads through MiXCR, storing one row per CDR3 protein. In the table there are 98,000 or so distinct CDR3 sequences, over 15% of which are singletons. This clonotype appeared a few times. The target antigen is unknown. The germline V gene encodes CDR1 SNHLY and CDR2 FYNNEI. The CDR3 length is 14 residues. Trimming stripped 7 bases from V and 7 bases from J, with 14 bases between. Study results and limitations: Contracting clones, day 15 to 85, had balanced CD4/CD8, and later expanders favored CD4+. Contracting CD4+ clones were located mainly in CM and EM, and CD8+ clones in EMRA.

The V and J genes are TRBV2 and TRBJ1-6, with no clear D. The TCR originated in a man aged 18 to 29 who had mild COVID-19 (a few samples of this study predate the infection). Cell type and time point are not known. The material sequenced was PBMCs or a T cell subset sorted from them (not recorded which). The CDR3 spells CASNSDTHNSPLHF. In DNA form, the CDR3 reads TGTGCCAGCAACAGCGACACCCACAATTCACCCCTCCACTTT.